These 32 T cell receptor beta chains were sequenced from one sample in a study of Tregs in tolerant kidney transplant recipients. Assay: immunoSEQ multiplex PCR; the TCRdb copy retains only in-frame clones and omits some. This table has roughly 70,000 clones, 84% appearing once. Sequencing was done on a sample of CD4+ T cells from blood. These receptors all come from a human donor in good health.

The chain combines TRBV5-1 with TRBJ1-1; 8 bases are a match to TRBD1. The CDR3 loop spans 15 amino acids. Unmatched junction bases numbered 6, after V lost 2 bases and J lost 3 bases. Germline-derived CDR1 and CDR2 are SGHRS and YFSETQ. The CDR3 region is CASSFLRGLDTEAFF. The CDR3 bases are TGCGCCAGCAGCTTCCTCAGGGGGCTGGACACTGAAGCTTTCTTT.

The CDR3 protein is CSVATGTSGSYNEQFF. The CDR3 DNA sequence: TGCAGCGTCGCTACGGGGACTAGCGGATCATACAATGAGCAGTTCTTC. The V gene is TRBV29-1, the J gene TRBJ2-1, with TRBD2 matching over 11 bases. The CDR3 loop spans 16 amino acids. Looked up from germline, CDR1 is SQVTM and CDR2 is ANQGSEA. V dropped 6 bases and J dropped 4; count of bases not matched to a gene: 11.

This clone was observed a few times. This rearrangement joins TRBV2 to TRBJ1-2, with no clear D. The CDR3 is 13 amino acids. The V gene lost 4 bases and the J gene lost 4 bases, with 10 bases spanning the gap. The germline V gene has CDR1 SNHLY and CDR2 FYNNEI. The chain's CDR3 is CASSVLASYGYTF. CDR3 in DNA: TGTGCCAGCAGTGTTTTAGCATCCTATGGCTACACCTTC. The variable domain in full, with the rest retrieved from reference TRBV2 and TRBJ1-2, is EPEVTQTPSHQVTQMGQEVILRCVPISNHLYFYWYRQILGQKVEFLVSFYNNEISEKSEIFDDQFSVERPDGSNFTLKIRSTKLEDSAMYFCASSVLASYGYTFGSGTRLTVV.

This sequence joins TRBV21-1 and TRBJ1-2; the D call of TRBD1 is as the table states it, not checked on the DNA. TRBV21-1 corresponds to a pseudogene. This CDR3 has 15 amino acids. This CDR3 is CASSSTIDRAYGYTF. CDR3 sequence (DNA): TGTGCCAGCAGCTCGACTATCGACAGGGCCTATGGCTACACCTTC.

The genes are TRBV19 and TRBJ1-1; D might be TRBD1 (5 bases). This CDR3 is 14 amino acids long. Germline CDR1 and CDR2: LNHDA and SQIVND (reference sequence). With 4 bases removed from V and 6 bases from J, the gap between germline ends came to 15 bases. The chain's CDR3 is CASSNKGPGAEAFF. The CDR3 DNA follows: TGTGCCAGTAGTAACAAGGGACCAGGAGCTGAAGCTTTCTTT.

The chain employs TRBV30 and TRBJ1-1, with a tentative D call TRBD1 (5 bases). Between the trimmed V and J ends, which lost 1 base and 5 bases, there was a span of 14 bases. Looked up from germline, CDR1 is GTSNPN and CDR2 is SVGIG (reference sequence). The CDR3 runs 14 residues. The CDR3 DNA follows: TGTGCCTGGAGTGGGGACCTGCGGGAAACTGAAGCTTTCTTT. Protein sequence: CAWSGDLRETEAFF.

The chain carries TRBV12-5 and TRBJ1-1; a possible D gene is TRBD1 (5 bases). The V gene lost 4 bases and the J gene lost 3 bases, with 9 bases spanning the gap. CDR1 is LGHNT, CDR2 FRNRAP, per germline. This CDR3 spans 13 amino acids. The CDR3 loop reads CASGWGSDTEAFF. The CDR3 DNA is TGTGCTAGTGGTTGGGGGTCAGACACTGAAGCTTTCTTT.

The CDR3 DNA follows: TGTGCCAGCTCCGGCGGAAACACCATATATTTT. Residues: CASSGGNTIYF. The chain uses TRBV6-5 and TRBJ1-3; D is unclear. V was clipped by 8 bases and J by 4 bases, with 6 bases between them. Looked up from germline, CDR1 is MNHEY and CDR2 is SVGAGI. The CDR3 runs 11 residues.

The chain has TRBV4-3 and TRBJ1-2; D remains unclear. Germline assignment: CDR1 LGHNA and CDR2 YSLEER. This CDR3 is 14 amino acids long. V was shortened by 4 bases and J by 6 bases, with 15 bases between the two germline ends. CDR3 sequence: CASSLEGSEHGYTF. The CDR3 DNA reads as TGCGCCAGCAGCCTAGAGGGATCAGAACATGGCTACACCTTC.

Here the CDR3 DNA reads TGTGCCACCAGCAGAGCCTCTGGAAACACCATATATTTT. Protein sequence: CATSRASGNTIYF. This rearrangement joins TRBV15 to TRBJ1-3; D is unresolved. Trimming shortened V by 1 base and J by 0 bases, and 1 base separated the two germline ends. The CDR3 has 13 residues. Germline CDR1 reads LNHNV; CDR2 reads YYDKDF (reference sequence). Looking up the rest from reference TRBV15 and TRBJ1-3 gives the full variable domain: DAMVIQNPRYQVTQFGKPVTLSCSQTLNHNVMYWYQQKSSQAPKLLFHYYDKDFNNEADTPDNFQSRRPNTSFCFLDIRSPGLGDTAMYLCATSRASGNTIYFGEGSWLTVV.

CDR3 amino acids: CSVEDGGTDTQYF. CDR3 DNA sequence: TGCAGCGTTGAAGATGGGGGCACAGATACGCAGTATTTT. This chain connects TRBV29-1 to TRBJ2-3; D is undetermined. This CDR3 has 13 amino acids. With 0 bases removed from V and 1 base from J, the gap between germline ends came to 5 bases. The germline V gene has CDR1 SQVTM and CDR2 ANQGSEA.

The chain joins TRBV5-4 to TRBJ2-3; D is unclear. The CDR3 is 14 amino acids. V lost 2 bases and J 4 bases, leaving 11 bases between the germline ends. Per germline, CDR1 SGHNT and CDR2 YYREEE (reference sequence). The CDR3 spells CASSFYGSPDTQYF. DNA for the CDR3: TGTGCCAGCAGCTTCTACGGGTCCCCAGATACGCAGTATTTT.

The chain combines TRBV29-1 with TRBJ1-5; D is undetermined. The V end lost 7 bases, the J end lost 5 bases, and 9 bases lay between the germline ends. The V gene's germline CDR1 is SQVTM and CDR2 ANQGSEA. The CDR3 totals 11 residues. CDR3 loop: CSAGDDQPQHF. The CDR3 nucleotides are TGCAGCGCCGGGGATGATCAGCCCCAGCATTTT.

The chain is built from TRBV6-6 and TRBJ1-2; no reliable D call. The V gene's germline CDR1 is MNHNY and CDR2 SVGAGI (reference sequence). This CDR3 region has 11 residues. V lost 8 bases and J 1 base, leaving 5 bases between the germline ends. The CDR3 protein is CASDGNYGYTF. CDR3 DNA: TGTGCCAGCGACGGTAACTATGGCTACACCTTC.

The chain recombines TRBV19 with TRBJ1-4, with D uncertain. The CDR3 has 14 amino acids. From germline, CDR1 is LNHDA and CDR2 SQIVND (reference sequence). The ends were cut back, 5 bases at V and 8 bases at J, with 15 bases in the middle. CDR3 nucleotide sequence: TGTGCCAGTAGTCCCGGCCCTACCGGGGAAAAACTGTTTTTT. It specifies CASSPGPTGEKLFF.

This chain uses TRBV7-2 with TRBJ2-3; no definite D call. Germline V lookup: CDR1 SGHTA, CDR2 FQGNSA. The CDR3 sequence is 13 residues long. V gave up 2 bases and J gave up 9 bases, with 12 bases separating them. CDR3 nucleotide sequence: TGTGCCAGCAGCTTAACGGGCCTAGAAACGCAGTATTTT. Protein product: CASSLTGLETQYF. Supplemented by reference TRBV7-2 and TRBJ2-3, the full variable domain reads GAGVSQSPSNKVTEKGKDVELRCDPISGHTALYWYRQSLGQGLEFLIYFQGNSAPDKSGLPSDRFSAERTGGSVSTLTIQRTQQEDSAVYLCASSLTGLETQYFGPGTRLTVL.

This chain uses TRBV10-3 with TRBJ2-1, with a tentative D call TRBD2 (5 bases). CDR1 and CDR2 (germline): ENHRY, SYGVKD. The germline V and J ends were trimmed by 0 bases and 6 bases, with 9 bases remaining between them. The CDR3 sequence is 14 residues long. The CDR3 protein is CAISESYAGNEQFF. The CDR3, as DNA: TGTGCCATCAGTGAGTCGTACGCGGGCAATGAGCAGTTCTTC.

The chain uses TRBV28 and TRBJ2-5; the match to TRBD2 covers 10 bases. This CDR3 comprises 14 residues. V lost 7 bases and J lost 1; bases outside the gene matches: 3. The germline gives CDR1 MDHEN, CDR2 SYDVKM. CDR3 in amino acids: CASNVAGGQETQYF. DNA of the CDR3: TGTGCCAGCAACGTAGCGGGAGGCCAAGAGACCCAGTACTTC.

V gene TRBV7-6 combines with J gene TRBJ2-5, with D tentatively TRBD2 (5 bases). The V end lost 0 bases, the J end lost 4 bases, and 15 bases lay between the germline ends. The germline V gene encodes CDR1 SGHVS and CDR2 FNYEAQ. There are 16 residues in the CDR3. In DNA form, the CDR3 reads TGTGCCAGCAGCTTAGCGTCGTTCGCTGGAGGAGAGACCCAGTACTTC. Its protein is CASSLASFAGGETQYF.

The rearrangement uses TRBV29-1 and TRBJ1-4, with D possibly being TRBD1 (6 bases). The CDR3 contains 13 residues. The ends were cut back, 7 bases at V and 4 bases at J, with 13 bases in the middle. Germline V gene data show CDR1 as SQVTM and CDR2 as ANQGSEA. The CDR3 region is CSAEDSNNEKLFF. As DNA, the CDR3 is TGCAGCGCAGAGGACAGTAATAATGAAAAACTGTTTTTT.

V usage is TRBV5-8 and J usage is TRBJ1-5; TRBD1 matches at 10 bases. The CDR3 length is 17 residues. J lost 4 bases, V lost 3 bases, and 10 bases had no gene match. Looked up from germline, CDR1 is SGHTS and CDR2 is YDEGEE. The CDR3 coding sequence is TGTGCCAGCAGCTGGGACAGGGGAAACCCCTGGAATCAGCCCCAGCATTTT. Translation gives CASSWDRGNPWNQPQHF. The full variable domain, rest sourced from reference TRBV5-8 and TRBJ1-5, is EAGVTQSPTHLIKTRGQQATLRCSPISGHTSVYWYQQALGLGLQFLLWYDEGEERNRGNFPPRFSGRQFPNYSSELNVNALELEDSALYLCASSWDRGNPWNQPQHFGDGTRLSIL.

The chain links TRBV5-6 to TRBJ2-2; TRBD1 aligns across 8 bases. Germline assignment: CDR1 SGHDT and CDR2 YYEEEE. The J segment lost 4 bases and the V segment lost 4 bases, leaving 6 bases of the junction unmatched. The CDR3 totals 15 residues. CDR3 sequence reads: CASSKTGVGTGELFF. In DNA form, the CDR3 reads TGTGCCAGCAGCAAGACAGGGGTGGGCACCGGGGAGCTGTTTTTT.

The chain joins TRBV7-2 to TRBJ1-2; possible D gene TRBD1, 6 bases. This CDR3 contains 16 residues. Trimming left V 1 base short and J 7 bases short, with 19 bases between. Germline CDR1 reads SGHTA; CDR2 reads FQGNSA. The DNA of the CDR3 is TGTGCCAGCAGCTTAGGACCGGGACAAGGGGCTCGTGGCTACACCTTC. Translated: CASSLGPGQGARGYTF.

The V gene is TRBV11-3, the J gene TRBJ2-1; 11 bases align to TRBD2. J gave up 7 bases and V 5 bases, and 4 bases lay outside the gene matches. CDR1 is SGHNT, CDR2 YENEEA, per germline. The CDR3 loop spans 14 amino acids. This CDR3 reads CASSPGLAGNEQFF. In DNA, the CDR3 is TGTGCCAGCAGCCCCGGACTAGCGGGTAATGAGCAGTTCTTC.

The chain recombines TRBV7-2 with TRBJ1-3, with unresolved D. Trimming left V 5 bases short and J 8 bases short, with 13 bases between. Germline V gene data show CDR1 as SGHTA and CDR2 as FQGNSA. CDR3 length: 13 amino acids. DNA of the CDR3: TGTGCCAGCAGCCTAACCGCTGCCGACACCATATATTTT. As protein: CASSLTAADTIYF.

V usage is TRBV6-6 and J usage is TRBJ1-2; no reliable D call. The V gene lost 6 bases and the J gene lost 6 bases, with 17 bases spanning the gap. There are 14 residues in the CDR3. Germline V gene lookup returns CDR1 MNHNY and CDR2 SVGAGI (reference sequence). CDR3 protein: CASSPPGNWDGYTF. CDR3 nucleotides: TGTGCCAGCAGCCCCCCCGGCAACTGGGATGGCTACACCTTC.

The CDR3: CASSLGERDSEQYF. As DNA, the CDR3 is TGTGCCAGCAGCTTAGGCGAGCGGGATAGCGAGCAGTACTTC. This chain connects TRBV7-2 to TRBJ2-7; 7 positions match TRBD2. Per germline, CDR1 SGHTA and CDR2 FQGNSA. V dropped 1 base and J dropped 6; count of bases not matched to a gene: 6. There are 14 residues in the CDR3.

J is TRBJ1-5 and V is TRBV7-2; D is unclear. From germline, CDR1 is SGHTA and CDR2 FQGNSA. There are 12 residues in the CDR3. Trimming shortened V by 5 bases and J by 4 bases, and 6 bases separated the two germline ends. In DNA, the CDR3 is TGTGCCAGCAGCAATAGGAATCAGCCCCAGCATTTT. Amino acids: CASSNRNQPQHF.

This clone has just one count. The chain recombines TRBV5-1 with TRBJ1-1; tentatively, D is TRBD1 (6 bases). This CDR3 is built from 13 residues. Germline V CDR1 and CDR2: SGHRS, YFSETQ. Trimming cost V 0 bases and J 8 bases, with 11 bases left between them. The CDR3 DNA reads TGCGCCAGCAGCTTGGATACAGGGTTAGAAGCTTTCTTT. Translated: CASSLDTGLEAFF.

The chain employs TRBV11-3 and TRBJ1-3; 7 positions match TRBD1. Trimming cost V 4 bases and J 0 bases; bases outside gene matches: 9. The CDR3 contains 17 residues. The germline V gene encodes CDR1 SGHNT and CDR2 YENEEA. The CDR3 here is CASSSGTVLGSGNTIYF. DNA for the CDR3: TGTGCCAGCAGCTCGGGGACAGTCTTGGGCTCTGGAAACACCATATATTTT.

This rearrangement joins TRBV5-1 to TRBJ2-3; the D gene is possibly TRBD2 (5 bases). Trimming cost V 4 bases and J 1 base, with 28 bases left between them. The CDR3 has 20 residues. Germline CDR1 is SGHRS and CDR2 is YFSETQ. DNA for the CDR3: TGCGCCAGCAGCCCCGGACTCCTTGGAATCTCCGGCGTTGGCACAGATACGCAGTATTTT. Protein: CASSPGLLGISGVGTDTQYF.

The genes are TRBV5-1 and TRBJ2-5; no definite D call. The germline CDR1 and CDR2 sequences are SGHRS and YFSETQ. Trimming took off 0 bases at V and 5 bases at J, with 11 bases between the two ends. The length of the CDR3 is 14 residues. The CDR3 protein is CASSLGPSQETQYF. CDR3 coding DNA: TGCGCCAGCAGCTTGGGTCCCTCCCAGGAGACCCAGTACTTC. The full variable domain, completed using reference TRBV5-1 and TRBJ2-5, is KAGVTQTPRYLIKTRGQQVTLSCSPISGHRSVSWYQQTPGQGLQFLFEYFSETQRNKGNFPGRFSGRQFSNSRSEMNVSTLELGDSALYLCASSLGPSQETQYFGPGTRLLVL.